Listed here is a single TCR beta chain. The data originate from a study of blood T cell repertoires in COVID-19. Study at large: Sites across the United States, Italy and Spain contributed samples from acute and convalescent COVID-19. PBMCs, B-cell-depleted T cells, or T cells were the source of the cDNA or gDNA that made up the material.

Recovery among Cohort 3 donors was established by two negative PCRs, clearance, or symptom resolution. As processed by the authors: Amplification with reference gene primers provided the estimates of nucleated cell counts. Libraries were prepared by immunoSEQ multiplex PCR; TCRdb keeps only in-frame clonotypes and omits some of them. V and J calls and clone size are as listed in that table; D and trimming were resolved from the DNA. This sample has about 180,000 clones; roughly 83% occur once, and the top ten carry more than 7.5%. Trimming shortened V by 6 bases and J by 4 bases, and 9 bases separated the two germline ends. There are 13 residues in the CDR3. The V gene's germline CDR1 is LNHDA and CDR2 SQIVND (reference sequence).

The sequenced sample consisted of PBMCs or T cells enriched from blood (not recorded which). The chain employs TRBV19 and TRBJ2-2; unclear D gene. The receptor was isolated from a young woman who had recovered from COVID-19. This chain's CDR3 is CASRKLPTGELFF. In DNA, the CDR3 is TGTGCCAGTAGAAAACTCCCCACCGGGGAGCTGTTTTTT.